The sequence of this TCR beta chain was determined in a study of memory CD4+ T cells and cytomegalovirus serostatus. The sort gate was single viable CD3+CD4+CD8-CD45RO+ cells for memory CD4+ T cells. The CDR3 spans 14 residues. Germline CDR1 and CDR2: SGHRS and YFSETQ. V lost 5 bases, J lost 3 bases, and 6 bases stayed unmatched. TCRdb's copy holds only in-frame clones and misses some; the assay was immunoSEQ multiplex PCR. The sample yields 45,000 to 60,000 clones, around 83% seen once. This clone was found a few times. The sequencing sample was made of memory CD4+ T cells from blood. The chain couples TRBV5-1 to TRBJ2-3; 7 bases agree with TRBD1. The TCR originated in an adult in good health and CMV-seropositive. DNA of the CDR3: TGCGCCAGCAGGGATCCAGGGGGAACAGATACGCAGTATTTT. Encoded protein: CASRDPGGTDTQYF.